The clone carrying this T cell receptor (beta chain) turned up a few times. The antigen remains undetermined. This sample was taken from a study of T-cell memory formation after mild COVID-19. Germline V gives CDR1 MGHRA, CDR2 YSYEKL. Trimming cost V 3 bases and J 3 bases, with 18 bases left between them. The CDR3 has 16 residues. TCRdb redid the calling of the 5' RACE reads with MiXCR, one entry per CDR3 protein. The sample yields fewer than 600,000 distinct CDR3 sequences, about a fifth seen once. The study, taken as a whole, reports: CD4/CD8 balance characterized clones contracting day 15 to 85, and CD4+ skew characterized later expanders.

The clonotype was recovered from an adult woman who had mild COVID-19 (a few samples of this study predate the infection). Cell type and time point are not known. The rearrangement uses TRBV4-1 and TRBJ2-7, with D perhaps TRBD1 (6 bases). Input material: PBMCs or a T cell subset sorted from them (not recorded which). The CDR3 spells CASSQIQGQSDYEQYF. The CDR3 DNA is TGCGCCAGCAGCCAGATACAAGGACAGTCCGACTACGAGCAGTACTTC.